This TCR beta chain came from a study of T cells in Graves' hyperthyroidism and ophthalmopathy. Diagnoses used clinical symptoms, serum thyroxine and TRAb, thyroid ultrasound and orbital computed tomography. RNA transcripts provided the source from which TCR beta CDR3 regions were amplified. An initial round of RT-PCR targeting the TCR CDR3 relied on the HTBI primer set. From the multiplex PCR reads, TCRdb called clonotypes with MiXCR, one entry per CDR3 protein. The table includes approximately 640,000 distinct CDR3 sequences, around 15% detected once. The CDR3 is 12 amino acids. Germline V gene data show CDR1 as SGHAT and CDR2 as FQNNGV. V lost 5 bases to trimming and J lost 1 base, with 5 bases between them. This clonotype appeared many times.

Sequencing was carried out using blood. This clonotype was obtained from a man in his forties or fifties with Graves' hyperthyroidism. V is TRBV11-2 and J is TRBJ1-1; D remains ambiguous. The CDR3 DNA is TGTGCCAGCAGCCGCGGGAACACTGAAGCTTTCTTT. Translated: CASSRGNTEAFF.